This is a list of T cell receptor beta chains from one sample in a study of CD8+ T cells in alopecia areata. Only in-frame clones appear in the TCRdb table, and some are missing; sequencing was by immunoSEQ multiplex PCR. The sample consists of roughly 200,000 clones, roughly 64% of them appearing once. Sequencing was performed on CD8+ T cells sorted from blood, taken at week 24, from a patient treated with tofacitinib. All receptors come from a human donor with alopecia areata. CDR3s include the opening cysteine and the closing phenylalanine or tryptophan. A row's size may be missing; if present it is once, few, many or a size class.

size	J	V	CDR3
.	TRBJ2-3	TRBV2	CASKNRVADTQYF
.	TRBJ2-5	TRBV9	CASSADGTGNQETQYF
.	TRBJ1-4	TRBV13	CASSLGRVEKLFF
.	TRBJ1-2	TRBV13	CASSQTGGNYGYTF
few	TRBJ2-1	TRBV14	CASTPFGGQHNEQFF
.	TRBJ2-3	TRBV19	CASSMGLAGGMSTDTQYF
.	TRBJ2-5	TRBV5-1	CASNSRRGEETQYF
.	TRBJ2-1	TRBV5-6	CASSFSQLQGYEQFF
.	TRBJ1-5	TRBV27	CASGSRGDQPQHF
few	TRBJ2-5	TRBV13	CASSLVSERPGRETQYF
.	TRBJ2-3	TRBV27	CASRGGRDTQYF
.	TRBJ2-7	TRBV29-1	CSVAGDSSYEQYF
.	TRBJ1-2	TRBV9	CASSSGGNYGYTF
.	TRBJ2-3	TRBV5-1	CASSLDRPDTQYF
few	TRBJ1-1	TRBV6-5	CASSYSGQGGEAFF
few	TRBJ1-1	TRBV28	CASSPTGATEAFF
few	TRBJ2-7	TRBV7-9	CASSSTYEQYF
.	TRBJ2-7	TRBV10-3	CAISYQGQGAYEQYF
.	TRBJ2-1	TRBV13	CAASSGQVYNEQFF
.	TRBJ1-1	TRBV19	CASSPRERGAFF
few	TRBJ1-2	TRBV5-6	CASSLPGTGWGYTF
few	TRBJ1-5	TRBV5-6	CASSGRQSNQPQHF
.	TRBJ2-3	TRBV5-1	CASSLPTSGPRTDTQYF
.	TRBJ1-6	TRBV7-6	CASSPDNGVRNSPLHF
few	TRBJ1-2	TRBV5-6	CASSLGDIAYGYTF
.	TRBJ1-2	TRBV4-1	CASSARVFYGYTF
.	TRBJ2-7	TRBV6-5	CASRTTGAEQYF
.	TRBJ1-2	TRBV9	CASSSGRRIYGYTF
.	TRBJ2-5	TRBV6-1	CASSGEQETQYF
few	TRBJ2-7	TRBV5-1	CASSLHDFNRVGAYEQYF
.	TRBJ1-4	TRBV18	CASSLDRVATNEKLFF
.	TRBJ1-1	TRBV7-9	CASSPPEARNTEAFF
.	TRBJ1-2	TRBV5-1	CASSFYGSFRTDYGYTF
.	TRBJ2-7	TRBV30	CAWETGYEQYF
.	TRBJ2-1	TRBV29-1	CSAPQTMRGGYEQFF
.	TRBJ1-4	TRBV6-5	CASSYSGGDNEKLFF
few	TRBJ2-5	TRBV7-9	CASSTGTSGQETQYF
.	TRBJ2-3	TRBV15	CATSRDLDRGADTQYF
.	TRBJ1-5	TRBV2	CARDTRNQPQHF
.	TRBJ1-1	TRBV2	CASSEEKGPGTEAFF